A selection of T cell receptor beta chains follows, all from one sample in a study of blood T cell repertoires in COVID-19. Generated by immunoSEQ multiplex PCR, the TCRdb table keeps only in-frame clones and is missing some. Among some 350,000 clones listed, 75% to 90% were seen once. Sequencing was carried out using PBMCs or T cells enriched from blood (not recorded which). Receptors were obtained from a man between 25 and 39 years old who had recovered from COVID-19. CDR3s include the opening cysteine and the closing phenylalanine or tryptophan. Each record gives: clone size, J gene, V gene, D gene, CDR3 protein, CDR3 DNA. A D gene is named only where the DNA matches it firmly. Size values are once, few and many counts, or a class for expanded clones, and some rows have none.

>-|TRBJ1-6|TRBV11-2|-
CASSLDLGGSPLHF
TGTGCCAGCAGCTTAGATTTAGGGGGATCACCCCTCCACTTT
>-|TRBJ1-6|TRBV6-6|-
CASSPTGISPLHF
TGTGCCAGCAGCCCGACGGGGATCTCACCCCTCCACTTT
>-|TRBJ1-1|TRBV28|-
CASSEGSRMNTEAFF
TGTGCCAGCAGTGAAGGGAGCAGGATGAACACTGAAGCTTTCTTT
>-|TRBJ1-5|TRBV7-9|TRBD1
CASSLGQGRPQHF
TGTGCCAGCAGCTTAGGACAGGGCAGGCCCCAGCATTTT
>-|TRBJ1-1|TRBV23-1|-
CARDRNTEAFF
TGCGCCAGAGACAGGAACACTGAAGCTTTCTTT
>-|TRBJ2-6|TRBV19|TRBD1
CASSIGRQGVPGANVLTF
TGTGCCAGTAGTATAGGTCGACAGGGAGTGCCTGGGGCCAACGTCCTGACTTTC
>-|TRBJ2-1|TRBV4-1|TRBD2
CASSKPLAEKSYNEQFF
TGCGCCAGCAGCAAGCCCCTAGCGGAAAAGTCCTACAATGAGCAGTTCTTC
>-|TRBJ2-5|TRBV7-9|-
CASRADVGQETQYF
TGTGCCAGCAGGGCCGACGTTGGGCAGGAGACCCAGTACTTC
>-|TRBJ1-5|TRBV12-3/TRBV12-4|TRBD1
CASTDRGNQPQHF
TGTGCCAGCACCGACAGGGGCAATCAGCCCCAGCATTTT
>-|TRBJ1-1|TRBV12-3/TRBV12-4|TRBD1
CASSRTGNTEAFF
TGTGCCAGCAGTCGGACAGGGAACACTGAAGCTTTCTTT
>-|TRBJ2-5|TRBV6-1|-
CASSVASSETQYF
TGTGCCAGCAGTGTAGCGTCCTCAGAGACCCAGTACTTC
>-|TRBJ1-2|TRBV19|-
CASTPGVGGNYGYTF
TGTGCCAGTACCCCGGGGGTCGGGGGAAACTATGGCTACACCTTC
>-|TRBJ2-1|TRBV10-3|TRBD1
CAISPDRRVYNEQFF
TGTGCCATCAGCCCGGACAGGCGGGTCTACAATGAGCAGTTCTTC
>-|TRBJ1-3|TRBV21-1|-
CASSRGAGNTIYF
TGTGCCAGCAGCCGGGGGGCCGGAAACACCATATATTTT
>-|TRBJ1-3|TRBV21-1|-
CASSKDRISNTIYF
TGTGCCAGCAGCAAAGACAGGATTTCGAACACCATATATTTT
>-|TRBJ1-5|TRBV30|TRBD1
CAWRTGGNQPQHF
TGTGCCTGGCGTACAGGGGGGAATCAGCCCCAGCATTTT
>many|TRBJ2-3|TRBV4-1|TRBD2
CASSQVAGANGDTQYF
TGCGCCAGCAGCCAGGTAGCGGGGGCTAACGGAGATACGCAGTATTTT
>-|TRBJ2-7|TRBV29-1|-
CSVNHMGTYEQYF
TGCAGCGTAAACCATATGGGCACCTACGAGCAGTACTTC
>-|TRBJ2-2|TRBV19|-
CASNRPRDTGELFF
TGTGCCAGTAACCGGCCCAGGGACACCGGGGAGCTGTTTTTT
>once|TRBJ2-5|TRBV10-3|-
CAISESLRGETQYF
TGTGCCATCAGTGAGTCGCTCAGGGGAGAGACCCAGTACTTC
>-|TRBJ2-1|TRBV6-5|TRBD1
CASSSTGVGEQFF
TGTGCCAGCAGTAGTACAGGGGTGGGTGAGCAGTTCTTC
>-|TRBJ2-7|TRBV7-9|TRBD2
CASSLGSGGPTYEQYF
TGTGCCAGCAGCTTAGGTAGCGGGGGACCTACCTACGAGCAGTACTTC
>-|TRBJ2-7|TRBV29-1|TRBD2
CSVGPLGLAGGLGEQYF
TGCAGCGTTGGGCCACTTGGACTAGCGGGGGGTCTAGGCGAGCAGTACTTC